This T cell receptor (beta chain) was profiled in a study of blood T cell repertoires in COVID-19 (dated by TCRdb to about 2020). For context, the study as a whole: Collaborator samples came from the United States, Italy and Spain and covered acute and convalescent phases of COVID-19. The dataset comprised deeply sampled blood TCRbeta repertoires from subjects exposed to, actively infected with, or recovered from COVID-19. The prospective study material was composed of cDNA or gDNA derived from T cells, B-cell-depleted T cells, or PBMCs. Samples came from the ongoing ImmuneRACE study (first 160 participants) plus 1,254 subjects from 6 global collaborators. Where available, HLA class I and class II types were taken from metadata supplied by the sample provider and were not determined by assay-based typing. A freely available public database, intended as a resource for researchers studying the immune response to SARS-CoV-2, is where the repertoires were released. The sample metadata nearly always contained a de-identified subject ID, COVID-19 status, age in years and sex.

The paper's findings and limits, for the study overall: The quantity of clinical and demographic metadata differed by source and by participant and was supplied without curation.

The collaborating institutions used their own protocols to collect whole blood in K2EDTA tubes. Collaborator samples were shipped for TCRbeta analysis as frozen whole blood, isolated PBMCs, or DNA extracted from either sample type. The germline V gene gives CDR1 as MNHNS and CDR2 as SASEGT. Trimmed from V: 4 bases; trimmed from J: 4 bases; junction bases lacking a gene match: 3. The cysteine opens and the phenylalanine closes a CDR3 of 16 amino acids. Solely the CDR3 DNA is kept, with 48 bases framed from the first base. The immunoSEQ Assay, a bias-controlled multiplex PCR, was used to amplify TCRbeta CDR3 regions from genomic DNA. The published analysis was carried out like this. The number of nucleated cells in each sample was estimated by amplification of reference gene primers within the assay. Sequence reads were collapsed and filtered to measure the absolute abundance of every unique TCRbeta CDR3 rearrangement. Productive Simpson clonality was computed per sample as the square root of Simpson's diversity index over productive rearrangements. The table was pulled from immuneACCESS by TCRdb, which kept in-frame rearrangements only. Such tables lose some clones; where checked, under half of the loss comes from unresolved V genes, and the rest has no known cause. V and J calls plus clone size are reproduced from that table; the DNA served to infer D and trimming. The sample has 100,000 to 150,000 clones on record, 70% to 85% of them singletons. The top ten clones comprise approximately 18% of the sample.

As for this clone: The target of this receptor is not known. The sample holds no much larger clone one base away, and base qualities are not on file.

This TCR derives from a woman of 80 years or more with acute or convalescent COVID-19. Sequenced: peripheral blood. In this chain, TRBV6-1 is recombined with TRBJ2-6; TRBD2 fits 11 bases in the junction. The CDR3 region has the sequence CASSASGGTGANVLTF. In nucleotide form, the sequence is TGTGCCAGCAGTGCTAGCGGGGGGACCGGGGCCAACGTCCTGACTTTC.